The 26 T cell receptor beta chains listed next were all sequenced from one sample in a study of blood T cell repertoires in COVID-19. The repertoire was sequenced with immunoSEQ multiplex PCR; TCRdb's copy has only in-frame clones and lacks some. Among approximately 74,000 clones listed, approximately 90% were seen once. The specimen sequenced was peripheral blood. The receptors were sampled from a woman aged 55-70 years with active COVID-19.

The chain has TRBV6-5 and TRBJ1-6; 7 bases line up with TRBD1. Per the germline V gene, CDR1 is MNHEY and CDR2 is SVGAGI. The CDR3 length is 11 residues. The junction had 5 bases not matched to a gene; V was cut back by 5 bases and J by 16 bases. The chain's CDR3 is CASSTEGQLHF. CDR3 coding DNA: TGTGCCAGCAGTACCGAGGGACAGCTCCACTTT.

The chain uses TRBV2 and TRBJ1-5; 11 bases fit TRBD1. Germline values: CDR1 SNHLY, CDR2 FYNNEI. This CDR3 region has 14 residues. V lost 8 bases, J lost 7 bases, and 7 bases stayed unmatched. CDR3 sequence reads: CASGIRDRGQPQHF. The CDR3 DNA follows: TGTGCCAGCGGAATCCGGGACAGGGGGCAGCCCCAGCATTTT.

The chain uses TRBV3-1 (or the pseudogene TRBV3-2) and TRBJ1-1; possible D gene TRBD1, 6 bases. The CDR3 totals 12 residues. V lost 4 bases and J 8 bases, leaving 11 bases between the germline ends. CDR1 is LGHDT, CDR2 YNNKEL, per germline (reference sequence). Here the CDR3 DNA reads TGTGCCAGCAGCCGGGCAACAGGGGAAGCTTTCTTT. It codes for CASSRATGEAFF.

The V gene is TRBV6-1, the J gene TRBJ2-5, with D possibly being TRBD1 (5 bases). V was shortened by 1 base and J by 5 bases, with 14 bases between the two germline ends. CDR1 is MNHNS, CDR2 SASEGT, per germline. CDR3 length: 15 amino acids. CDR3 sequence: CASSEEGSGRETQYF. For the CDR3, the DNA is TGTGCCAGCAGTGAAGAAGGTTCAGGGCGGGAGACCCAGTACTTC.

The rearrangement uses TRBV29-1 and TRBJ2-2, with a weak D call TRBD2 (5 bases). Germline V lookup: CDR1 SQVTM, CDR2 ANQGSEA. The V and J ends lost 7 bases and 8 bases respectively, with 14 bases between them. There are 12 residues in the CDR3. CDR3 protein: CSGRTAGGELFF. The CDR3, as DNA: TGCAGCGGCCGAACCGCGGGTGGGGAGCTGTTTTTT.

The rearrangement joins TRBV6-1 to TRBJ1-2; tentatively, D is TRBD1 (5 bases). The CDR3 contains 14 residues. V lost 3 bases to trimming and J lost 1 base, with 9 bases between them. Germline CDR1 reads MNHNS; CDR2 reads SASEGT. The CDR3 region is CASSERGGNYGYTF. The DNA for the CDR3 is TGTGCCAGCAGTGAGCGGGGGGGTAACTATGGCTACACCTTC.

The chain couples TRBV24-1 to TRBJ2-1, with D perhaps matching TRBD1 (5 bases). The CDR3 totals 13 residues. V gave up 5 bases and J gave up 6 bases, with 10 bases separating them. Germline values: CDR1 KGHDR, CDR2 SFDVKD. The CDR3 nucleotides read TGTGCCACCAGTGGCAGGGTAATCAATGAGCAGTTCTTC. Protein sequence: CATSGRVINEQFF.

The J gene is TRBJ2-7, the V gene TRBV19; D perhaps matches TRBD2 (5 bases). Trimming left V 6 bases short and J 1 base short, with 19 bases between. Germline values: CDR1 LNHDA, CDR2 SQIVND (reference sequence). The CDR3 runs to 16 residues. Here the CDR3 DNA reads TGTGCCAGTAGCCCACGTAATCTAGCTGAGTCCTACGAGCAGTACTTC. It specifies CASSPRNLAESYEQYF.

This clone was counted once. The chain is built from TRBV28 and TRBJ2-7, with D unclear. CDR1 and CDR2 (germline): MDHEN, SYDVKM. The CDR3 covers 13 residues. Deletions cut 1 base from V and 5 bases from J, with 9 bases between. CDR3 in DNA: TGTGCCAGCAGTTTATTCGGTTTCGACGAGCAGTACTTC. It codes for CASSLFGFDEQYF.

The chain links TRBV10-3 to TRBJ2-2; D might be TRBD2 (6 bases). The CDR3 has 14 residues. With 10 bases removed from V and 5 bases from J, the gap between germline ends came to 17 bases. Germline V lookup: CDR1 ENHRY, CDR2 SYGVKD. Here the CDR3 DNA reads TGTGCCAGCCGTCCGGGGGAGGATACCGGGGAGCTGTTTTTT. It encodes CASRPGEDTGELFF.

V and J are TRBV21-1 and TRBJ1-5; TRBD1, as called in the table, went unchecked against the DNA. TRBV21-1 represents a pseudogene. CDR3 size: 16 residues. CDR3 nucleotide sequence: TGTGCCAGCAGCAAGTCAGGCAGGGGGTATGGTCAGCCCCAGCATTTT. It translates to CASSKSGRGYGQPQHF.

The chain employs TRBV19 and TRBJ2-1; maybe TRBD2 (7 bases). V gave up 4 bases and J gave up 4 bases, with 11 bases separating them. Looked up from germline, CDR1 is LNHDA and CDR2 is SQIVND (reference sequence). The CDR3 contains 14 residues. CDR3 sequence (DNA): TGTGCCAGTAGTAAGGGGGAGGGTTACAATGAGCAGTTCTTC. Protein product: CASSKGEGYNEQFF.

This sequence joins TRBV5-1 and TRBJ1-3; D is unclear. The CDR3 contains 14 residues. The V and J ends lost 0 bases and 0 bases respectively, with 4 bases between them. Looked up from germline, CDR1 is SGHRS and CDR2 is YFSETQ. CDR3 bases: TGCGCCAGCAGCTTGGACATCTCTGGAAACACCATATATTTT. Amino acids: CASSLDISGNTIYF. Looking up the rest from reference TRBV5-1 and TRBJ1-3 gives the full variable domain: KAGVTQTPRYLIKTRGQQVTLSCSPISGHRSVSWYQQTPGQGLQFLFEYFSETQRNKGNFPGRFSGRQFSNSRSEMNVSTLELGDSALYLCASSLDISGNTIYFGEGSWLTVV.

The J gene is TRBJ2-7, the V gene TRBV19; D ambiguous. With 3 bases removed from V and 4 bases from J, the gap between germline ends came to 13 bases. CDR1 is LNHDA and CDR2 is SQIVND in the germline V gene (reference sequence). CDR3 length: 14 residues. DNA for the CDR3: TGTGCCAGTAGTATTTCAAGCATTCCATACGAGCAGTACTTC. Translating it yields CASSISSIPYEQYF.

J is TRBJ2-7 and V is TRBV9, with D possibly matching TRBD1 (5 bases). The V and J ends lost 5 bases and 5 bases respectively, with 17 bases between them. The CDR3 is 14 residues long. CDR1 and CDR2 (germline): SGDLS, YYNGEE. In nucleotides, the CDR3 is TGTGCCAGCAGTGCCCCCCACAGGATGGACGAGCAGTACTTC. As protein: CASSAPHRMDEQYF.

This sequence joins TRBV28 and TRBJ1-5; D may be TRBD1 (6 bases). The CDR3 runs to 16 residues. The V and J ends lost 5 bases and 0 bases respectively, with 14 bases between them. The V gene's germline CDR1 is MDHEN and CDR2 SYDVKM. The CDR3 sequence is CASSPRTEYSNQPQHF. In nucleotides, the CDR3 is TGTGCCAGCAGTCCGCGGACAGAATATAGCAATCAGCCCCAGCATTTT. Full variable domain (outside the CDR3, taken from reference TRBV28 and TRBJ1-5): DVKVTQSSRYLVKRTGEKVFLECVQDMDHENMFWYRQDPGLGLRLIYFSYDVKMKEKGDIPEGYSVSREKKERFSLILESASTNQTSMYLCASSPRTEYSNQPQHFGDGTRLSIL.

The J gene is TRBJ2-7, the V gene TRBV5-5; 8 nucleotides line up with TRBD2. The V and J ends lost 4 bases and 3 bases, in that order; junction bases with no gene match: 12. This CDR3 is 16 amino acids long. Germline CDR1 is SGHKS and CDR2 is YYEKEE (reference sequence). The CDR3 region is CASSGPSGRGGYEQYF. DNA of the CDR3: TGTGCCAGCAGCGGTCCGAGCGGGAGAGGAGGCTACGAGCAGTACTTC.

The rearrangement uses TRBV10-2 and TRBJ2-2; 9 bases are shared with TRBD1. The CDR3 sequence is 15 residues long. With 4 bases clipped from V and 8 bases from J, the junction kept 8 bases outside the gene matches. The V gene's germline CDR1 is WSHSY and CDR2 SAAADI. Here the CDR3 reads CASSGYRGPRGELFF. In DNA form, the CDR3 reads TGCGCCAGCAGTGGATACAGGGGGCCGAGAGGGGAGCTGTTTTTT.

This chain links TRBV27 with TRBJ1-2; 9 bases match TRBD1. CDR3 length: 15 residues. J was trimmed by 6 bases and V by 4 bases; bases with no gene match: 9. Germline V gene data show CDR1 as MNHEY and CDR2 as SMNVEV (reference sequence). The CDR3 coding sequence is TGTGCCAGCAGTTCCAGGGACAGGGCGAAAAATGGCTACACCTTC. Translating it yields CASSSRDRAKNGYTF.

The J gene is TRBJ2-5, the V gene TRBV7-9; D is possibly TRBD1 (6 bases). From germline, CDR1 is SEHNR and CDR2 FQNEAQ (reference sequence). This CDR3 has 13 residues. Trimming took 4 bases from V and 2 from J, leaving 8 bases between them. The CDR3 DNA reads as TGTGCCAGCAGCTCCGACAGGCAAGAGACCCAGTACTTC. It is translated as CASSSDRQETQYF. Based on the CDR3 plus reference TRBV7-9 and TRBJ2-5, the full variable domain is DTGVSQNPRHKITKRGQNVTFRCDPISEHNRLYWYRQTLGQGPEFLTYFQNEAQLEKSRLLSDRFSAERPKGSFSTLEIQRTEQGDSAMYLCASSSDRQETQYFGPGTRLLVL.

The genes are TRBV6-2 or TRBV6-3 and TRBJ2-1; 9 bases fit TRBD1. The V and J ends lost 8 bases and 7 bases, in that order; junction bases with no gene match: 12. The CDR3 covers 15 residues. Germline lookup yields CDR1 MNHEY and CDR2 SVGEGT. CDR3 bases: TGTGCCAGCGGCCTACAAGGGACAGGGAGGAATGAGCAGTTCTTC. Translation gives CASGLQGTGRNEQFF.

The J gene is TRBJ2-5, the V gene TRBV5-1; 12 bases are a match to TRBD1. This CDR3 has 15 residues. V trimming: 4 bases; J trimming: 5 bases; junction bases outside the gene matches: 6. Germline CDR1 is SGHRS and CDR2 is YFSETQ. CDR3: CASSRGQGARETQYF. The DNA of the CDR3 is TGCGCCAGCAGCAGGGGACAGGGGGCTCGGGAGACCCAGTACTTC.

V and J are TRBV11-2 and TRBJ1-2; 7 bases are a match to TRBD1. Looked up from germline, CDR1 is SGHAT and CDR2 is FQNNGV. The V and J ends lost 0 bases and 4 bases, in that order; junction bases with no gene match: 2. The CDR3 covers 14 residues. This CDR3 reads CASSLDAGGYGYTF. CDR3 bases: TGTGCCAGCAGCTTAGATGCAGGGGGCTATGGCTACACCTTC. The full variable domain, completed using reference TRBV11-2 and TRBJ1-2, is EAGVAQSPRYKIIEKRQSVAFWCNPISGHATLYWYQQILGQGPKLLIQFQNNGVVDDSQLPKDRFSAERLKGVDSTLKIQPAKLEDSAVYLCASSLDAGGYGYTFGSGTRLTVV.

The rearrangement uses TRBV5-4 and TRBJ2-2, with TRBD1 as a possible D gene (6 bases). This CDR3 has 15 residues. V was shortened by 4 bases and J by 8 bases, with 18 bases between the two germline ends. CDR1 and CDR2 (germline): SGHNT, YYREEE (reference sequence). CDR3 DNA sequence: TGTGCCAGCAGCCGGCAGGGGTCGGCTCGTGGGGAGCTGTTTTTT. It encodes CASSRQGSARGELFF.

The rearrangement links TRBV28 to TRBJ1-1; 9 bases are a match to TRBD1. This CDR3 region has 12 residues. Trimming at V came to 5 bases and at J to 12 bases, leaving 7 bases not matched to a gene. The germline gives CDR1 MDHEN, CDR2 SYDVKM. The CDR3 sequence is CASSPGTGKTFF. The DNA for the CDR3 is TGTGCCAGCAGTCCTGGGACAGGGAAGACTTTCTTT.

V and J are TRBV7-2 and TRBJ2-3, with 9 nucleotides matching TRBD2. The V gene's germline CDR1 is SGHTA and CDR2 FQGNSA. The CDR3 consists of 17 residues. The ends lost 4 bases at V and 6 bases at J; junction bases unmatched: 14. The CDR3 DNA reads TGTGCCAGCAGCTCGGCGGGAGGGGGTTATTATATTGATACGCAGTATTTT. It translates to CASSSAGGGYYIDTQYF. The variable domain in full, completed from reference TRBV7-2 and TRBJ2-3, reads GAGVSQSPSNKVTEKGKDVELRCDPISGHTALYWYRQSLGQGLEFLIYFQGNSAPDKSGLPSDRFSAERTGGSVSTLTIQRTQQEDSAVYLCASSSAGGGYYIDTQYFGPGTRLTVL.